A selection of T cell receptor beta chains follows, all from one sample in a study of blood T cell repertoires in COVID-19. Some clones are missing from TCRdb's copy, which holds only in-frame ones; the method was immunoSEQ multiplex PCR. This table holds 95,000 to 150,000 clones, around 77% found once. Sequencing was done on a sample of peripheral blood. These receptors were taken from a man aged 55 to 69 with active or convalescent COVID-19. Both conserved end residues are part of each CDR3. The D gene is left open where the match is weak. The size field is filled for only some rows; it gives once, few, many or a size class.

D	size	V	J	CDR3	DNA
.	.	TRBV7-2	TRBJ2-3	CASSLALDDTQYF	TGTGCCAGCAGCTTAGCGCTAGATGATACGCAGTATTTT
TRBD2	.	TRBV11-2	TRBJ2-3	CASSLAGSGRFTDTQYF	TGTGCCAGCAGTCTAGCGGGCAGCGGGAGGTTCACAGATACGCAGTATTTT
.	.	TRBV2	TRBJ2-3	CASSEGLSGATDTQYF	TGTGCCAGCAGTGAGGGTCTATCGGGAGCCACAGATACGCAGTATTTT
.	.	TRBV4-3	TRBJ2-2	CASSQDIAVYTGELFF	TGCGCCAGCAGCCAAGATATAGCGGTGTACACCGGGGAGCTGTTTTTT
.	.	TRBV28	TRBJ2-7	CASSFEGSGSSEQYF	TGTGCCAGCAGTTTCGAGGGATCGGGGTCGTCCGAGCAGTACTTC
TRBD1	.	TRBV3-1/TRBV3-2	TRBJ2-5	CASSPHSIRTGDQETQYF	TGTGCCAGCAGCCCACATAGTATTAGGACAGGGGACCAAGAGACCCAGTACTTC
TRBD2	once	TRBV29-1	TRBJ2-1	CSSQRGRNEQFF	TGCAGCTCTCAGCGGGGGAGGAATGAGCAGTTCTTC
TRBD1	.	TRBV27	TRBJ2-7	CASSFQWTGVYEQYF	TGTGCCAGCAGTTTTCAGTGGACAGGGGTCTACGAGCAGTACTTC
TRBD1	.	TRBV19	TRBJ1-6	CASRRRSGQGSRNSPLHF	TGTGCCAGTCGACGGCGTTCGGGACAGGGGAGTCGAAATTCACCCCTCCACTTT
.	.	TRBV3-1/TRBV3-2	TRBJ1-1	CASSQWGTTINTEAFF	TGTGCCAGCAGCCAATGGGGGACAACGATTAACACTGAAGCTTTCTTT
.	.	TRBV6-2/TRBV6-3	TRBJ1-1	CASSRQWNTEAFF	TGTGCCAGCAGCAGACAGTGGAACACTGAAGCTTTCTTT
.	.	TRBV11-2	TRBJ2-7	CASSFSTTYEQYF	TGTGCCAGCAGCTTTAGCACGACCTACGAGCAGTACTTC
.	few	TRBV5-4	TRBJ2-7	CASSTGLAYEQYF	TGTGCCAGCAGCACGGGACTTGCCTACGAGCAGTACTTC
.	.	TRBV7-2	TRBJ1-6	CASSLAGDFNSPLHF	TGTGCCAGCAGCTTAGCCGGGGATTTTAATTCACCCCTCCACTTT
.	.	TRBV7-2	TRBJ1-5	CASSLGHLDSNQPQHF	TGTGCCAGCAGCTTGGGACATTTGGATAGCAATCAGCCCCAGCATTTT
.	.	TRBV28	TRBJ1-5	CASITTGYNQPQHF	TGTGCCAGCATTACTACAGGATACAATCAGCCCCAGCATTTT
.	.	TRBV5-8	TRBJ2-5	CASSFRGQETQYF	TGTGCCAGCAGCTTCAGGGGCCAAGAGACCCAGTACTTC
.	.	TRBV27	TRBJ1-1	CASSLRTATEAFF	TGTGCCAGCAGTTTAAGGACAGCGACTGAAGCTTTCTTT
TRBD1	many	TRBV7-6	TRBJ1-4	CASSLASGTGEEKLFF	TGTGCCAGCAGCTTAGCTTCCGGGACAGGGGAGGAAAAACTGTTTTTT
.	.	TRBV19	TRBJ2-6	CASTPHFSGANVLTF	TGTGCCAGTACCCCCCATTTCTCTGGGGCCAACGTCCTGACTTTC
TRBD1	.	TRBV7-2	TRBJ1-2	CASSSSGRTGGGYGYTF	TGTGCCAGCAGCTCTAGCGGTCGAACAGGGGGCGGCTATGGCTACACCTTC
TRBD1	.	TRBV18	TRBJ2-2	CASSPPGQRGRGTGELFF	TGTGCCAGCTCACCACCGGGACAGCGTGGACGGGGCACCGGGGAGCTGTTTTTT
TRBD1	few	TRBV29-1	TRBJ2-7	CSARGGQGDVHEQYF	TGCAGCGCCAGGGGTGGGCAGGGGGACGTCCACGAGCAGTACTTC
.	once	TRBV28	TRBJ1-1	CASSFFGQLNTEAFF	TGTGCCAGCAGTTTCTTCGGACAACTGAACACTGAAGCTTTCTTT
.	.	TRBV12-3/TRBV12-4	TRBJ2-7	CASSFGAYEQYF	TGTGCCAGCAGCTTCGGAGCCTACGAGCAGTACTTC
.	.	TRBV7-9	TRBJ2-1	CASTSPTAGHYNEQFF	TGTGCCAGCACCTCCCCTACGGCGGGTCATTACAATGAGCAGTTCTTC
TRBD2	.	TRBV7-2	TRBJ2-3	CASSLDASGRWHPDTQYF	TGTGCCAGCAGCTTAGATGCTAGCGGGAGGTGGCATCCCGATACGCAGTATTTT
TRBD2	.	TRBV5-4	TRBJ2-7	CASSLSSGRNHYEQYF	TGTGCCAGCAGCTTGAGTAGCGGGAGGAACCATTACGAGCAGTACTTC
.	.	TRBV5-1	TRBJ2-1	CASSVTYVGYNEQFF	TGCGCCAGCAGCGTCACCTATGTCGGTTACAATGAGCAGTTCTTC
TRBD2	.	TRBV24-1	TRBJ2-1	CATSAPSGGSYNEQFF	TGTGCCACCAGTGCTCCGAGCGGGGGCTCCTACAATGAGCAGTTCTTC